This is a list of T cell receptor beta chains from one sample in a study of blood T cell repertoires in COVID-19. Libraries were prepared by immunoSEQ multiplex PCR; TCRdb keeps only in-frame clonotypes and omits some of them. Of some 150,000 clones listed, around nine tenths were seen once; the top ten hold 1% to 1.5%. The sample was PBMCs or T cells enriched from blood (not recorded which). These receptors came from a woman in her 30s with acute COVID-19. Each CDR3 is given with its conserved first and last residue. The D gene is left open where the match is weak. The size of a clone is reported for some rows only, either as once, few or many, or as a class for expanded clones.

j_gene: TRBJ2-3
abundance: once
v_gene: TRBV20-1
d_gene: TRBD2
CDR3aa: CSASIAGGTDTQYF
CDR3nt: TGCAGTGCTAGTATAGCGGGAGGCACAGATACGCAGTATTTT

j_gene: TRBJ1-3
abundance: -
v_gene: TRBV27
d_gene: -
CDR3aa: CASSLRQAGPGNTIYF
CDR3nt: TGTGCCAGCAGTTTACGACAGGCCGGGCCTGGAAACACCATATATTTT

j_gene: TRBJ1-4
abundance: -
v_gene: TRBV6-6
d_gene: TRBD1
CDR3aa: CASSSGTALHEKLFF
CDR3nt: TGTGCCAGCAGTTCAGGGACAGCCCTCCATGAAAAACTGTTTTTT

j_gene: TRBJ2-7
abundance: -
v_gene: TRBV9
d_gene: -
CDR3aa: CASSVARDTPYEQYF
CDR3nt: TGTGCCAGCAGCGTAGCACGGGACACACCCTACGAGCAGTACTTC

j_gene: TRBJ2-3
abundance: -
v_gene: TRBV28
d_gene: TRBD2
CDR3aa: CASSLPSGNRDTQYF
CDR3nt: TGTGCCAGCAGTTTACCTAGCGGGAACCGGGATACGCAGTATTTT

j_gene: TRBJ1-2
abundance: -
v_gene: TRBV12-3/TRBV12-4
d_gene: -
CDR3aa: CASSFQNDYGYTF
CDR3nt: TGTGCCAGCAGTTTTCAAAATGACTATGGCTACACCTTC

j_gene: TRBJ1-3
abundance: -
v_gene: TRBV4-2
d_gene: TRBD1
CDR3aa: CASSQDLLGTGENTIYF
CDR3nt: TGTGCCAGCAGCCAAGATCTCCTCGGGACAGGGGAAAACACCATATATTTT

j_gene: TRBJ2-3
abundance: few
v_gene: TRBV5-1
d_gene: TRBD2
CDR3aa: CASSSVGTSGTDTQYF
CDR3nt: TGCGCCAGCAGCTCGGTCGGGACTAGCGGCACAGATACGCAGTATTTT

j_gene: TRBJ1-3
abundance: once
v_gene: TRBV28
d_gene: TRBD1
CDR3aa: CASSEPGTGNPGNTIYF
CDR3nt: TGTGCCAGCAGTGAACCCGGGACAGGGAACCCTGGAAACACCATATATTTT

j_gene: TRBJ1-5
abundance: -
v_gene: TRBV28
d_gene: -
CDR3aa: CASRDRNNQPQHF
CDR3nt: TGTGCCAGCAGAGACAGGAACAATCAGCCCCAGCATTTT

j_gene: TRBJ2-1
abundance: -
v_gene: TRBV19
d_gene: TRBD1
CDR3aa: CASTGGNYNEQFF
CDR3nt: TGTGCCAGTACAGGGGGCAACTACAATGAGCAGTTCTTC

j_gene: TRBJ2-3
abundance: -
v_gene: TRBV6-2/TRBV6-3
d_gene: -
CDR3aa: CASSYARESDTQYF
CDR3nt: TGTGCCAGCAGTTACGCACGGGAGTCAGATACGCAGTATTTT

j_gene: TRBJ2-6
abundance: few
v_gene: TRBV5-1
d_gene: -
CDR3aa: CASSLVGGGANVLTF
CDR3nt: TGCGCCAGCAGCTTGGTAGGGGGAGGGGCCAACGTCCTGACTTTC

j_gene: TRBJ1-2
abundance: -
v_gene: TRBV28
d_gene: -
CDR3aa: CASSKGDGYTF
CDR3nt: TGTGCCAGCAGTAAGGGGGACGGCTACACCTTC

j_gene: TRBJ1-1
abundance: -
v_gene: TRBV19
d_gene: -
CDR3aa: CASLQKTGNTEAFF
CDR3nt: TGTGCCAGCCTGCAGAAAACAGGGAACACTGAAGCTTTCTTT

j_gene: TRBJ2-7
abundance: -
v_gene: TRBV5-4
d_gene: -
CDR3aa: CASSLDGQSAYEQYF
CDR3nt: TGTGCCAGCAGCTTGGATGGACAGTCCGCCTACGAGCAGTACTTC

j_gene: TRBJ2-1
abundance: -
v_gene: TRBV4-3
d_gene: TRBD1
CDR3aa: CASSQEDRAALEQFF
CDR3nt: TGCGCCAGCAGCCAAGAAGACAGGGCGGCTCTTGAGCAGTTCTTC

j_gene: TRBJ1-6
abundance: -
v_gene: TRBV18
d_gene: -
CDR3aa: CASSPPSQDSPLHF
CDR3nt: TGTGCCAGCTCACCACCCTCACAGGATTCACCCCTCCACTTT

j_gene: TRBJ2-2
abundance: -
v_gene: TRBV29-1
d_gene: TRBD2
CDR3aa: CSASPGTSGSGELFF
CDR3nt: TGCAGCGCTAGTCCCGGGACTAGCGGGAGCGGGGAGCTGTTTTTT

j_gene: TRBJ1-3
abundance: -
v_gene: TRBV28
d_gene: -
CDR3aa: CASQSRGSGNTIYF
CDR3nt: TGTGCCAGCCAAAGTAGGGGCTCTGGAAACACCATATATTTT

j_gene: TRBJ2-7
abundance: -
v_gene: TRBV10-3
d_gene: TRBD2
CDR3aa: CAISDRLAREQYF
CDR3nt: TGTGCCATCAGTGATCGACTAGCTCGGGAGCAGTACTTC

j_gene: TRBJ1-4
abundance: -
v_gene: TRBV27
d_gene: -
CDR3aa: CASSRQLNNEKLFF
CDR3nt: TGTGCCAGCAGCAGACAGCTTAATAATGAAAAACTGTTTTTT

j_gene: TRBJ2-4
abundance: once
v_gene: TRBV2
d_gene: -
CDR3aa: CASSVVLTSRYF
CDR3nt: TGTGCCAGCAGTGTGGTTCTGACATCGCGGTACTTC

j_gene: TRBJ2-5
abundance: once
v_gene: TRBV5-4
d_gene: TRBD2
CDR3aa: CASSIGRSGWETQYF
CDR3nt: TGTGCCAGCAGCATCGGGAGGAGTGGGTGGGAGACCCAGTACTTC

j_gene: TRBJ1-2
abundance: -
v_gene: TRBV28
d_gene: TRBD1
CDR3aa: CASSQDRGYYGYTF
CDR3nt: TGTGCCAGCAGTCAGGACAGGGGCTACTATGGCTACACCTTC

j_gene: TRBJ1-2
abundance: -
v_gene: TRBV3-1/TRBV3-2
d_gene: -
CDR3aa: CASSQRGAYGYTF
CDR3nt: TGTGCCAGCAGCCAGCGGGGGGCGTATGGCTACACCTTC

j_gene: TRBJ1-4
abundance: -
v_gene: TRBV28
d_gene: -
CDR3aa: CASSPGGREKLFF
CDR3nt: TGTGCCAGCTCTCCTGGCGGTCGGGAAAAACTGTTTTTT

j_gene: TRBJ2-1
abundance: few
v_gene: TRBV15
d_gene: TRBD2
CDR3aa: CATSRDLSAGVKFF
CDR3nt: TGTGCCACCAGCAGAGATCTCTCAGCGGGAGTAAAGTTCTTC

j_gene: TRBJ2-7
abundance: -
v_gene: TRBV5-4
d_gene: TRBD1
CDR3aa: CASSFQDREFGEQYF
CDR3nt: TGTGCCAGCAGCTTTCAAGACAGGGAGTTTGGAGAGCAGTACTTC

j_gene: TRBJ2-7
abundance: -
v_gene: TRBV11-3
d_gene: TRBD1
CDR3aa: CASSSTGNGLYEQYF
CDR3nt: TGTGCCAGCAGCTCGACAGGGAACGGCCTCTACGAGCAGTACTTC

j_gene: TRBJ2-2
abundance: -
v_gene: TRBV9
d_gene: TRBD2
CDR3aa: CASSVAATSGTGELFF
CDR3nt: TGTGCCAGCAGCGTAGCTGCGACTAGCGGGACCGGGGAGCTGTTTTTT

j_gene: TRBJ1-1
abundance: -
v_gene: TRBV19
d_gene: -
CDR3aa: CASIDRMNTEAFF
CDR3nt: TGTGCCAGTATCGACAGGATGAACACTGAAGCTTTCTTT

j_gene: TRBJ1-1
abundance: -
v_gene: TRBV7-2
d_gene: -
CDR3aa: CASSTHPGTEAFF
CDR3nt: TGTGCCAGCAGCACTCACCCGGGGACTGAAGCTTTCTTT

j_gene: TRBJ2-4
abundance: -
v_gene: TRBV9
d_gene: -
CDR3aa: CASSVGAYGYF
CDR3nt: TGTGCCAGCAGCGTAGGGGCCTACGGGTACTTC

j_gene: TRBJ1-3
abundance: -
v_gene: TRBV2
d_gene: -
CDR3aa: CASSEAAGGNTIYF
CDR3nt: TGTGCCAGCAGTGAAGCAGCAGGAGGAAACACCATATATTTT

j_gene: TRBJ2-5
abundance: -
v_gene: TRBV7-6
d_gene: -
CDR3aa: CASSPTRVQETQYF
CDR3nt: TGTGCCAGCAGCCCGACGCGGGTTCAAGAGACCCAGTACTTC

j_gene: TRBJ2-6
abundance: -
v_gene: TRBV4-3
d_gene: TRBD2
CDR3aa: CASSQVAGGYLSGANVLTF
CDR3nt: TGCGCCAGCAGCCAAGTAGCGGGAGGTTACCTATCTGGGGCCAACGTCCTGACTTTC

j_gene: TRBJ1-5
abundance: few
v_gene: TRBV2
d_gene: -
CDR3aa: CASSDVVQGSQPQHF
CDR3nt: TGTGCCAGCAGTGATGTAGTACAGGGCAGTCAGCCCCAGCATTTT

j_gene: TRBJ1-6
abundance: many
v_gene: TRBV4-3
d_gene: -
CDR3aa: CASSGGEEYSPLHF
CDR3nt: TGCGCCAGCAGCGGTGGAGAGGAGTACTCACCCCTCCACTTT